What follows are 15 T cell receptor beta chains derived from one specimen sequenced in a study of identical twins (TCRdb year 2016). Libraries were made using 5' RACE. Sequencing relied on an Illumina HiSeq 2000. Clones were called with MiXCR by TCRdb after fastp trimmed the public reads at Q25, and only in-frame beta chains were retained. Records with the same CDR3 protein are collapsed into one entry carrying the most frequent genes and DNA. The sample data list approximately 150,000 distinct CDR3 sequences, and roughly 3.2% of these were observed just once. Together, the top ten hold more than 6.5% of the sample. Sequences were obtained from memory T cells sorted from blood. The sample's cell subset or site, from its label and the paper: CD45RO+ enriched T cells. The receptors were gathered from a man aged 18 to 35 in good health.

This clonotype showed up many times. The rearrangement joins TRBV29-1 to TRBJ1-2, with unresolved D. Germline V gene data show CDR1 as SQVTM and CDR2 as ANQGSEA. The CDR3 runs 11 residues. V lost 4 bases to trimming and J lost 9 bases, with 12 bases between them. The CDR3, as DNA: TGCAGCGTTGCATCGAGGGATAGCTACACCTTC. Protein sequence: CSVASRDSYTF.

The chain has TRBV30 and TRBJ2-1, with 7 bases fitting TRBD2. The CDR3 is 14 residues long. Per germline, CDR1 GTSNPN and CDR2 SVGIG (reference sequence). For the CDR3, the DNA is TGTGCTGGGGGGGTAGTGAGCTCCTACAATGAGCAGTTCTTC. Protein sequence: CAGGVVSSYNEQFF.

There are many counts of this clonotype. V usage is TRBV3-1 and J usage is TRBJ1-6; D gene unclear. The germline CDR1 and CDR2 sequences are LGHDT and YNNKEL (reference sequence). The CDR3 length is 14 residues. Trimming took 1 base from V and 8 from J, leaving 9 bases between them. The CDR3 sequence is CASSQGSNYSPLHF. The CDR3 DNA is TGTGCCAGCAGCCAAGGCAGTAACTATTCACCCCTCCACTTT.

The chain combines TRBV3-1 with TRBJ2-7; D unresolved. The CDR3 loop spans 12 amino acids. Trimming cost V 1 base and J 2 bases, with 3 bases left between them. The germline CDR1 and CDR2 sequences are LGHDT and YNNKEL (reference sequence). CDR3 nucleotide sequence: TGTGCCAGCAGCCAAGGGGCCTACGAGCAGTACTTC. Translation gives CASSQGAYEQYF.

The table lists this clonotype with many counts. V usage is TRBV5-1 and J usage is TRBJ2-7; 7 positions match TRBD1. Germline assignment: CDR1 SGHRS and CDR2 YFSETQ. The trim removed 0 bases at V and 5 bases at J, leaving 5 bases unmatched. The CDR3 covers 14 residues. CDR3 loop: CASSLGTGPDEQYV. The CDR3 coding sequence is TGCGCCAGCAGCTTGGGGACAGGTCCCGACGAGCAGTACGTC.

This clonotype was seen only a few times. The chain links TRBV20-1 to TRBJ2-1, with D hard to call. V shed 3 bases and J shed 3 bases, with 6 bases lying between them. In germline, CDR1 is DFQATT, CDR2 SNEGSKA (reference sequence). CDR3 size: 12 residues. The CDR3: CSASANYNEQFF. The CDR3 region has the DNA TGCAGTGCTAGCGCAAACTACAATGAGCAGTTCTTC.

This clonotype was counted many times. The chain links TRBV12-3 or TRBV12-4 to TRBJ2-3; unclear D gene. The CDR3 loop spans 14 amino acids. V lost 3 bases and J 0 bases, leaving 7 bases between the germline ends. CDR3: CASSFGASTDTQYF. The CDR3 nucleotides read TGTGCCAGCAGTTTTGGTGCTAGCACAGATACGCAGTATTTT.

Ten or more counts support this clonotype. The chain couples TRBV20-1 to TRBJ2-1; TRBD2 aligns across 8 bases. The CDR3 contains 16 residues. V lost 3 bases to trimming and J lost 7 bases; unmatched junction nucleotides: 14. Germline CDR1 reads DFQATT; CDR2 reads SNEGSKA (reference sequence). DNA of the CDR3: TGCAGTGCTAGGATTGATGGGGCGGGAGGATCAAATGAGCAGTTCTTC. Translating gives CSARIDGAGGSNEQFF.

This clonotype has a count of ten or more. The V call is TRBV5-5, the J call TRBJ2-2; perhaps TRBD2 as D (6 bases). The CDR3 extends over 15 amino acids. Germline V gene sequence: CDR1 SGHKS, CDR2 YYEKEE (reference sequence). Between the trimmed V and J ends, which lost 0 bases and 5 bases, there was a span of 11 bases. The CDR3 loop reads CASSLGSAGTGELFF. CDR3 sequence (DNA): TGTGCCAGCAGCTTGGGGTCTGCGGGGACCGGGGAGCTGTTTTTT.

This clonotype was detected ten times or more. The V and J genes are TRBV30 and TRBJ1-3; tentatively, D is TRBD1 (6 bases). Germline V gene lookup returns CDR1 GTSNPN and CDR2 SVGIG (reference sequence). Trimming removed 4 bases at V and 2 bases at J, with 12 bases between. The CDR3 spans 14 residues. This chain's CDR3 is CAWTGGQPGNTIYF. CDR3 bases: TGTGCCTGGACCGGTGGACAGCCTGGAAACACCATATATTTT.

This clonotype was seen only a few times. The CDR3 is CASSQQTPGYGYTF. Here the CDR3 DNA reads TGTGCCAGCAGCCAACAAACCCCAGGGTACGGCTACACCTTC. This rearrangement joins TRBV7-9 to TRBJ1-2; maybe TRBD1 (5 bases). V lost 5 bases, J lost 8 bases, and 18 bases lay in between. Per the germline V gene, CDR1 is SEHNR and CDR2 is FQNEAQ (reference sequence). The CDR3 spans 14 residues.

The table lists this clonotype with many counts. The rearrangement joins TRBV15 to TRBJ1-2; D is unresolved. Germline V gene lookup returns CDR1 LNHNV and CDR2 YYDKDF (reference sequence). V shed 0 bases and J shed 3 bases, with 17 bases lying between them. The CDR3 is 17 amino acids. The CDR3 DNA sequence: TGTGCCACCAGCAGAGATCTGACCTCCCCTTGGGACTATGGCTACACCTTC. Amino acids: CATSRDLTSPWDYGYTF.

This clonotype was seen repeatedly, ten times or more. The rearrangement joins TRBV5-1 to TRBJ2-6, with TRBD2 identical over 7 bases. The V gene end was trimmed by 4 bases and the J gene end by 0 bases; junction bases not matched to a gene: 10. The CDR3 length is 18 residues. The germline CDR1 and CDR2 sequences are SGHRS and YFSETQ. CDR3 sequence: CASSRPPGGSSGANVLTF. CDR3 DNA sequence: TGCGCCAGCAGCCGGCCCCCGGGAGGAAGCTCTGGGGCCAACGTCCTGACTTTC.

This clonotype appeared many times. The chain combines TRBV13 with TRBJ2-1, with D uncertain. CDR3 length: 12 residues. V dropped 5 bases and J dropped 12 bases, with 14 bases sitting between them. Looked up from germline, CDR1 is PRHDT and CDR2 is FYEKMQ (reference sequence). The CDR3 loop is CASSPPVGPQFF. For the CDR3, the DNA is TGTGCCAGCAGCCCCCCAGTGGGCCCGCAGTTCTTC.

In this sample, this clonotype turned up many times. The chain carries TRBV4-3 and TRBJ1-3, with 7 bases identical to TRBD1. The V gene end was trimmed by 2 bases and the J gene end by 8 bases; junction bases not matched to a gene: 6. CDR3 length: 14 amino acids. The germline gives CDR1 LGHNA, CDR2 YSLEER. Here the CDR3 reads CASSQSDREDTIYF. The CDR3 DNA is TGCGCCAGCAGCCAATCCGACAGGGAAGACACCATATATTTT.